The clone carrying this T cell receptor beta chain was picked up many times. The entry originates in a study of T cells in Graves' hyperthyroidism and ophthalmopathy. Authors of the study amplified TCR beta CDR3 regions from RNA transcripts. Initially, a first-round RT-PCR of the TCR CDR3 employed the HTBI primer set. TCRdb called the multiplex PCR reads again in MiXCR, with one record for every CDR3 protein. Of approximately 320,000 distinct CDR3 sequences in the sample, 16% were seen once. Over 9 ml of fresh peripheral blood supplied the PBMCs. V was cut by 8 bases and J by 1 base, with 5 bases left in between. Germline CDR1 SNHLY, CDR2 FYNNEI. The CDR3 has 11 residues.

Material: blood. The J gene is TRBJ1-1, the V gene TRBV2; D is ambiguous. The origin of this receptor is a man aged 25-45 years with Graves' hyperthyroidism. The CDR3 nucleotides are TGTGCCAGCGTGGGGAACACTGAAGCTTTCTTT. It is translated as CASVGNTEAFF.